The T cell receptor (beta chain) under discussion was sequenced for a study of cytomegalovirus exposure and HLA in healthy donors. Findings and caveats of the study: HLA alleles were associated with 16,000 or so TCR beta sequences in a later analysis at 0.05 false discovery rate. When a later analysis was performed, an Asian-associated ancestry cluster reportedly had fewer N-insertions than the approximately 680-donor mean. Earlier results showed most TCR beta V segments being productive about 87% or about 30% of the time.

PCR primers comprised 60 Vbeta and 13 Jbeta primers. The assay was immunoSEQ multiplex PCR, and TCRdb's table has in-frame clones only and misses some. Seen in this sample are some 120,000 clones; the ten most common clones hold 1%. With regard to this clone: Its target is not known.

Source material: PBMCs. This TCR came from a man aged 18 to 29 in good health and CMV-seronegative.

The DNA for the CDR3 is TGCGCCAGCAGTTTAGACACGACCTACGAGCAGTACTTC. Its protein product is CASSLDTTYEQYF. The V gene is TRBV5-1, the J gene TRBJ2-7, with D uncertain. Germline-derived CDR1 and CDR2 are SGHRS and YFSETQ. The CDR3 totals 13 residues. V was pared by 5 bases and J by 2 bases, with 11 bases between.